This TCR beta chain was recovered during a study of OX40 agonist ivuxolimab in advanced cancers. About the research overall: Two cutaneous melanoma patients and one hepatocellular carcinoma patient, three in all, had partial responses.

In its sample, this clone was seen once. Its antigen is still unknown. Here immunoSEQ multiplex PCR was the method, and the copy in TCRdb shows in-frame clones only, minus some. The profile shows about 58,000 clones, over 70% of them singletons. Notes on the study in general: CD8+ T cells (on average) carried more expanded clones than CD4+ T cells. Not determined was the antigen specificity of the expanded peripheral T cells.

At cycle 4 day 1, cycle 7 day 1, and baseline, blood was sampled. The germline gives CDR1 SGHAT, CDR2 FQNNGV. Trimming cost V 2 bases and J 8 bases; bases outside gene matches: 13. The CDR3 spans 16 residues. The input for sequencing was CD4+ or CD8+ T cells sorted from blood, taken in a trial of the OX40 agonist ivuxolimab. The sequence came from an adult with an advanced solid tumor such as melanoma, head and neck, liver or kidney cancer. The chain joins TRBV11-2 to TRBJ1-2; 8 nucleotides line up with TRBD1. CDR3 in DNA: TGTGCCAGCAGCTTATTGGGGGGACGGACAGGGTCAGGCTACACCTTC. Its translation is CASSLLGGRTGSGYTF.